This TCR beta chain was sequenced for a study of control samples from healthy donors and cancer patients. Trimming cost V 4 bases and J 2 bases, with 12 bases left between them. Germline-derived CDR1 and CDR2 are SGHNT and YYREEE (reference sequence). The CDR3 is 14 amino acids. Sequencing used immunoSEQ multiplex PCR; TCRdb keeps in-frame clones, though not all of them. Of roughly 86,000 clones detected, roughly nine tenths appear once; the ten largest clones hold about 15%. The clonotype comes from a man younger than 40 in good health. The chain couples TRBV5-4 to TRBJ2-5; D not resolved. What was sequenced was blood. The CDR3 sequence is CASSTPSTQETQYF. The CDR3 DNA sequence: TGTGCCAGCAGCACCCCCTCTACACAAGAGACCCAGTACTTC.